The entry below describes one T cell receptor beta chain. Antigen unknown. This specimen comes from a study of neoadjuvant nivolumab and ipilimumab in lung cancer. Study-level findings and limits: Resected tumors had greater TCR richness and clonality than uninvolved lung. Pretherapy blood TCR richness correlated positively with resected tumor richness.

Using immunoSEQ multiplex PCR, the repertoire was profiled, and TCRdb retains in-frame clones only, with some absent. This table has some 3,500 clones, less than 80% appearing once. This TCR came from an adult with non-small cell lung cancer. The input for sequencing was peripheral blood, taken after neoadjuvant nivolumab, alone or with ipilimumab, at or shortly before surgery.

The DNA of the CDR3 is TGTGCCAGCAGTTCCGGACTAGCGGGAGGTGAGCAGTTCTTC. Amino acids: CASSSGLAGGEQFF. The chain uses TRBV28 and TRBJ2-1; 14 bases fit TRBD2. The CDR3 has 14 residues. Germline V CDR1 and CDR2: MDHEN, SYDVKM. V shed 4 bases, J shed 9 bases, and the junction held 2 bases outside the gene matches.